The 8 T cell receptor beta chains listed next were all sequenced from one sample in a study of CD8+ T cells in alopecia areata. As the sequencing template, cDNA was produced by extracting RNA and reverse transcribing it. Repertoires were generated with immunoSEQ multiplex PCR, while TCRdb's copy carries only in-frame clones and drops some. The data show about 120,000 clones, with roughly 69% seen just once and around 2.7% held by the top ten. The sequencing input was CD4+ T cells sorted from blood. The receptor set was obtained from a human donor in good health.

The rearrangement links TRBV6-1 to TRBJ1-2; no clear D. Trimming took off 6 bases at V and 4 bases at J, with 12 bases between the two ends. Germline CDR1 MNHNS, CDR2 SASEGT. This CDR3 spans 13 amino acids. CDR3 sequence (DNA): TGTGCCAGCAGAAACAGAGACGTCTATGGCTACACCTTC. It specifies CASRNRDVYGYTF.

The chain links TRBV5-8 to TRBJ2-4; D not resolved. The CDR3 has 14 amino acids. Trimming stripped 2 bases from V and 0 bases from J, with 6 bases between. Germline loops: CDR1 SGHTS, CDR2 YDEGEE. The DNA of the CDR3 is TGTGCCAGCAGCTTACTGCTAGCCAAAAACATTCAGTACTTC. Its protein is CASSLLLAKNIQYF. Filled out from reference TRBV5-8 and TRBJ2-4, the complete variable domain reads EAGVTQSPTHLIKTRGQQATLRCSPISGHTSVYWYQQALGLGLQFLLWYDEGEERNRGNFPPRFSGRQFPNYSSELNVNALELEDSALYLCASSLLLAKNIQYFGAGTRLSVL.

The sample holds a few counts of this clone. The chain employs TRBV30 and TRBJ1-2; D not certain. Germline CDR1 is GTSNPN and CDR2 is SVGIG (reference sequence). V lost 1 base, J lost 4 bases, and 4 bases lay in between. The CDR3 length is 11 residues. CDR3: CAWSGLYGYTF. The CDR3 DNA is TGTGCCTGGAGTGGGCTCTATGGCTACACCTTC.

Points on this clone: Other DNA sequences in this sample translate to the same CDR3. The chain joins TRBV5-1 to TRBJ2-3; D is undetermined. V was clipped by 2 bases and J by 2 bases, with 3 bases between them. The CDR3 consists of 12 residues. Germline-derived CDR1 and CDR2 are SGHRS and YFSETQ. CDR3 sequence reads: CASSLNTDTQYF. The DNA of the CDR3 is TGCGCCAGCAGCTTAAACACAGATACGCAGTATTTT.

The chain recombines TRBV5-4 with TRBJ1-2, with a tentative D call TRBD1 (6 bases). This CDR3 is built from 18 residues. The germline V gene encodes CDR1 SGHNT and CDR2 YYREEE (reference sequence). V was trimmed by 6 bases and J by 0 bases, leaving 24 bases between them. CDR3 coding DNA: TGTGCCAGCATCACATTTCGGGGCAGGGGTACCTCTAACTATGGCTACACCTTC. This sequence encodes CASITFRGRGTSNYGYTF.

The V call is TRBV11-2, the J call TRBJ1-3; no reliable D call. V was clipped by 3 bases and J by 0 bases, with 6 bases between them. In germline, CDR1 is SGHAT, CDR2 FQNNGV. This CDR3 has 14 amino acids. The CDR3 protein is CASSFADSGNTIYF. CDR3 nucleotides: TGTGCCAGCAGCTTTGCAGACTCTGGAAACACCATATATTTT.

The chain carries TRBV7-2 and TRBJ2-7, with D possibly being TRBD1 (6 bases). Germline V gene data show CDR1 as SGHTA and CDR2 as FQGNSA. V was pared by 4 bases and J by 2 bases, with 12 bases between. CDR3 size: 14 residues. The CDR3 is CASSSDRPPYEQYF. CDR3 DNA: TGTGCCAGCAGCTCCGACAGGCCTCCCTACGAGCAGTACTTC. The variable domain in full, completed from reference TRBV7-2 and TRBJ2-7, reads GAGVSQSPSNKVTEKGKDVELRCDPISGHTALYWYRQSLGQGLEFLIYFQGNSAPDKSGLPSDRFSAERTGGSVSTLTIQRTQQEDSAVYLCASSSDRPPYEQYFGPGTRLTVT.

CDR3 in DNA: TGTGCCAGCAGCTTAGAGGCTAGGGGGCTCTACGAGCAGTACTTC. Amino acid sequence: CASSLEARGLYEQYF. V and J are TRBV7-2 and TRBJ2-7; TRBD1 aligns across 7 bases. This CDR3 has 15 amino acids. Per the germline V gene, CDR1 is SGHTA and CDR2 is FQGNSA. V lost 1 base to trimming and J lost 3 bases; unmatched junction nucleotides: 6.